This T cell receptor (beta chain) was identified in a study of blood T cell repertoires in COVID-19. Assay used: immunoSEQ multiplex PCR; TCRdb lists only in-frame clones, some missing. The data show about 64,000 clones, roughly 84% seen once. The trim removed 9 bases at V and 2 bases at J, leaving 8 bases unmatched. There are 14 residues in the CDR3. The germline CDR1 and CDR2 sequences are MNHEY and SVGAGI. Sequencing was carried out using peripheral blood. This receptor was obtained from a woman aged 55-69 years with acute or convalescent COVID-19. The chain uses TRBV6-5 and TRBJ2-3; 7 bases agree with TRBD2. The CDR3 here is CASSPSGYTDTQYF. For the CDR3, the DNA is TGTGCCAGTTCACCTAGCGGATACACAGATACGCAGTATTTT.